One sample yielded the 17 T cell receptor beta chains listed below, sequenced in a study of T cell responses to AZD1222 COVID-19 vaccine. Assay used: immunoSEQ multiplex PCR; TCRdb lists only in-frame clones, some missing. Among 90,000 to 120,000 clones listed, approximately 90% were seen once. The specimen was peripheral blood, collected on day 0 of AZD1222 vaccination. These TCRs come from an adult in good health.

This chain uses TRBV5-8 with TRBJ1-5; D remains unclear. Trimming cost V 1 base and J 6 bases, with 5 bases left between them. The CDR3 contains 12 residues. Germline lookup yields CDR1 SGHTS and CDR2 YDEGEE. The CDR3 DNA reads as TGTGCCAGCAGCTTGATATCTCAGCCCCAGCATTTT. Protein: CASSLISQPQHF.

The chain has TRBV27 and TRBJ2-2; 8 positions match TRBD2. The CDR3 sequence is 15 residues long. Germline CDR1 reads MNHEY; CDR2 reads SMNVEV (reference sequence). Trimming cost V 5 bases and J 7 bases; bases outside gene matches: 9. The CDR3 spells CASSLRTSLGGELFF. For the CDR3, the DNA is TGTGCCAGCAGTCTCCGGACTAGCCTGGGCGGGGAGCTGTTTTTT.

This clone has a handful of counts. This chain joins TRBV11-2 and TRBJ2-1; TRBD2 aligns across 8 bases. Germline loops: CDR1 SGHAT, CDR2 FQNNGV. The ends lost 3 bases at V and 0 bases at J; junction bases unmatched: 7. The CDR3 has 17 residues. CDR3 loop: CASSFPHSGISYNEQFF. The DNA of the CDR3 is TGTGCCAGCAGCTTTCCCCATAGCGGGATCTCCTACAATGAGCAGTTCTTC.

J is TRBJ2-3 and V is TRBV4-3; the match to TRBD1 covers 8 bases. V was pared by 3 bases and J by 1 base, with 12 bases of the junction left unmatched. The CDR3 length is 18 residues. Germline V gives CDR1 LGHNA, CDR2 YSLEER. In DNA form, the CDR3 reads TGCGCCAGCAGCCAGGGTAACCTCCAGGGGGCCGGCACAGATACGCAGTATTTT. Translation gives CASSQGNLQGAGTDTQYF.

The chain combines TRBV30 with TRBJ1-2; D perhaps matches TRBD1 (6 bases). From germline, CDR1 is GTSNPN and CDR2 SVGIG (reference sequence). V dropped 1 base and J dropped 7 bases, with 16 bases sitting between them. This CDR3 contains 14 residues. CDR3 region: CAWSGTRGASGYTF. DNA for the CDR3: TGTGCCTGGAGTGGGACGAGGGGGGCTTCTGGCTACACCTTC.

The chain combines TRBV27 with TRBJ2-5; 8 bases are a match to TRBD2. The trim removed 5 bases at V and 5 bases at J, leaving 1 base unmatched. This CDR3 has 12 amino acids. The V gene's germline CDR1 is MNHEY and CDR2 SMNVEV (reference sequence). In DNA, the CDR3 is TGTGCCAGCAGTCCGGGGGGGGAGACCCAGTACTTC. Its translation is CASSPGGETQYF.

The chain couples TRBV5-8 to TRBJ1-1; no reliable D call. The CDR3 contains 11 residues. V lost 0 bases, J lost 7 bases, and 4 bases lay in between. Germline V gives CDR1 SGHTS, CDR2 YDEGEE. The CDR3: CASSLAREAFF. The CDR3 region has the DNA TGTGCCAGCAGCTTGGCCCGTGAAGCTTTCTTT.

CDR3 coding DNA: TGCAGCGTTGAGCAGCGGTACAATGAGCAGTTCTTC. This encodes CSVEQRYNEQFF. The gene calls are TRBV29-1 and TRBJ2-1; TRBD2 is a possible D gene (5 bases). Germline V gene data show CDR1 as SQVTM and CDR2 as ANQGSEA. The CDR3 is 12 residues long. With 3 bases removed from V and 4 bases from J, the gap between germline ends came to 7 bases.

The gene calls are TRBV2 and TRBJ1-1; D is ambiguous. Germline V lookup: CDR1 SNHLY, CDR2 FYNNEI. V was cut by 8 bases and J by 4 bases, with 11 bases left in between. CDR3 length: 12 residues. CDR3 nucleotides: TGTGCCAGCCACGGTCGCGGCACTGAAGCTTTCTTT. Amino acids: CASHGRGTEAFF.

In this sample, this clone turned up once. The chain carries TRBV7-9 and TRBJ1-1; unclear D gene. The CDR3 is 15 residues long. V dropped 3 bases and J dropped 2 bases, with 13 bases sitting between them. CDR1 is SEHNR, CDR2 FQNEAQ, per germline (reference sequence). DNA of the CDR3: TGTGCCAGCAGCTTTGTTAGGCTTGCCAACACTGAAGCTTTCTTT. Its translation: CASSFVRLANTEAFF. Using reference TRBV7-9 and TRBJ1-1 for the parts outside the CDR3, the full variable domain is DTGVSQNPRHKITKRGQNVTFRCDPISEHNRLYWYRQTLGQGPEFLTYFQNEAQLEKSRLLSDRFSAERPKGSFSTLEIQRTEQGDSAMYLCASSFVRLANTEAFFGQGTRLTVV.

The J gene is TRBJ2-2, the V gene TRBV4-3, with TRBD2 matching 7 bases. The CDR3 covers 18 residues. Germline V lookup: CDR1 LGHNA, CDR2 YSLEER. Trimming cost V 3 bases and J 0 bases; bases outside gene matches: 10. The CDR3 region is CASSHVGVAGANTGELFF. As DNA, the CDR3 is TGCGCCAGCAGCCATGTGGGGGTTGCGGGGGCGAACACCGGGGAGCTGTTTTTT.

The sample holds a few counts of this clone. CDR3 protein: CAISEQGQGYEQYF. The CDR3 nucleotides are TGTGCCATCAGTGAGCAGGGACAGGGCTACGAGCAGTACTTC. This chain connects TRBV10-3 to TRBJ2-7, with 9 nucleotides matching TRBD1. The CDR3 is 14 amino acids. The V gene's germline CDR1 is ENHRY and CDR2 SYGVKD. Trimming removed 2 bases from V and 3 bases from J; junction bases left unmatched: 2.

The CDR3 DNA reads TGTGCCAGCAGCCAAGATAGGCTGACGGCCGGGGAGCTGTTTTTT. It encodes CASSQDRLTAGELFF. The rearrangement joins TRBV4-2 to TRBJ2-2, with D unclear. Germline V gene sequence: CDR1 LGHNA, CDR2 YNFKEQ. CDR3 length equals 15 residues. V lost 0 bases and J lost 6, with 11 bases in between.

Only a few counts were recorded for this clone. The chain has TRBV5-6 and TRBJ1-5; the D is unclear. Between the trimmed V and J ends, which lost 1 base and 4 bases, there was a span of 3 bases. Germline values: CDR1 SGHDT, CDR2 YYEEEE. The CDR3 runs 12 residues. CDR3 sequence: CASSLLNQPQHF. As DNA, the CDR3 is TGTGCCAGCAGCTTGCTTAATCAGCCCCAGCATTTT.

The chain has TRBV4-1 and TRBJ2-7; D is unclear. Trimming shortened V by 0 bases and J by 0 bases, and 12 bases separated the two germline ends. CDR1 is MGHRA, CDR2 YSYEKL, per germline. This CDR3 contains 16 residues. CDR3 nucleotide sequence: TGCGCCAGCAGCCAAGATCCCTGGCCGCACTCCTACGAGCAGTACTTC. This gives the protein CASSQDPWPHSYEQYF.

The chain uses TRBV5-1 and TRBJ1-5, with 7 bases matching TRBD1. Losses at the gene ends were 1 base for V and 4 bases for J; bases not matched to a gene: 5. Germline lookup yields CDR1 SGHRS and CDR2 YFSETQ. CDR3 length: 15 residues. CDR3 sequence reads: CASSLYGQENQPQHF. The CDR3 DNA reads as TGCGCCAGCAGCTTGTACGGACAGGAAAATCAGCCCCAGCATTTT. Based on the CDR3 plus reference TRBV5-1 and TRBJ1-5, the full variable domain is KAGVTQTPRYLIKTRGQQVTLSCSPISGHRSVSWYQQTPGQGLQFLFEYFSETQRNKGNFPGRFSGRQFSNSRSEMNVSTLELGDSALYLCASSLYGQENQPQHFGDGTRLSIL.

V and J are TRBV30 and TRBJ2-1; 13 bases are shared with TRBD2. The CDR3 runs 14 residues. CDR1 GTSNPN and CDR2 SVGIG come from the germline V gene (reference sequence). V trimming: 8 bases; J trimming: 4 bases; junction bases outside the gene matches: 5. The CDR3 here is CAGWTSGGYNEQFF. The DNA of the CDR3 is TGTGCCGGGTGGACTAGCGGGGGTTACAATGAGCAGTTCTTC. The full variable domain, completed using reference TRBV30 and TRBJ2-1, is SQTIHQWPATLVQPVGSPLSLECTVEGTSNPNLYWYRQAAGRGLQLLFYSVGIGQISSEVPQNLSASRPQDRQFILSSKKLLLSDSGFYLCAGWTSGGYNEQFFGPGTRLTVL.